This is a list of T cell receptor beta chains from one sample in a study of blood T cells in healthy people across ages. One entry per CDR3 protein results from TCRdb running MiXCR on the 5' RACE reads. The sample carries 450,000 to 650,000 distinct CDR3 sequences, about 24% recorded once. The data also belong to a second study, concerning T cells of mothers and their children.

The sample was blood. The receptors derive from a boy aged 10-17 years in good health. Each CDR3 is given with its conserved first and last residue. A D gene is named only where the DNA matches it firmly. For some rows the clone size is stated as once, few or many, or as a class when expanded; others skip it.

j_call: TRBJ1-1
d_call: .
v_call: TRBV13
clone_size: once
cdr3_aa: CASSLRGGSAEAFF
cdr3_nt: TGTGCCAGCAGCTTGCGGGGGGGTAGCGCTGAAGCTTTCTTT

j_call: TRBJ2-7
d_call: .
v_call: TRBV28
clone_size: few
cdr3_aa: CASSLGGLHEQYF
cdr3_nt: TGTGCCAGCAGTTTAGGGGGGCTGCACGAGCAGTACTTC

j_call: TRBJ2-2
d_call: .
v_call: TRBV30
clone_size: many
cdr3_aa: CAWSFRGADTGELFF
cdr3_nt: TGTGCCTGGAGTTTCCGGGGGGCCGACACCGGGGAGCTGTTTTTT

j_call: TRBJ2-7
d_call: .
v_call: TRBV27
clone_size: .
cdr3_aa: CASSIWGSSYEQYF
cdr3_nt: TGTGCCAGCTCGATCTGGGGCAGTTCCTACGAGCAGTACTTC

j_call: TRBJ2-7
d_call: .
v_call: TRBV27
clone_size: .
cdr3_aa: CASSFQGRSYEQYF
cdr3_nt: TGTGCCAGCAGCTTTCAGGGGAGGAGCTACGAGCAGTACTTC

j_call: TRBJ2-1
d_call: TRBD2
v_call: TRBV9
clone_size: .
cdr3_aa: CASSVNIAGGFSYNEQFF
cdr3_nt: TGTGCCAGCAGCGTTAATATAGCGGGGGGATTCTCCTACAATGAGCAGTTCTTC

j_call: TRBJ2-1
d_call: .
v_call: TRBV25-1
clone_size: many
cdr3_aa: CASSSTSGYSYNEQFF
cdr3_nt: TGTGCCAGCAGTAGTACGAGCGGTTACTCCTACAATGAGCAGTTCTTC

j_call: TRBJ1-2
d_call: .
v_call: TRBV12-3/TRBV12-4
clone_size: .
cdr3_aa: CASTASGVGYTF
cdr3_nt: TGTGCCAGCACCGCCTCGGGGGTCGGCTACACCTTC

j_call: TRBJ1-2
d_call: .
v_call: TRBV4-1
clone_size: few
cdr3_aa: CASSQAAPRDGYTF
cdr3_nt: TGCGCCAGCAGCCAAGCGGCCCCGAGGGATGGCTACACCTTC

j_call: TRBJ2-5
d_call: .
v_call: TRBV24-1
clone_size: .
cdr3_aa: CATSDGWKTDWGIQETQYF
cdr3_nt: TGTGCCACCAGTGATGGGTGGAAGACAGACTGGGGAATCCAAGAGACCCAGTACTTC

j_call: TRBJ2-5
d_call: .
v_call: TRBV6-6
clone_size: .
cdr3_aa: CASSYPTDQETQYF
cdr3_nt: TGTGCCAGCAGTTACCCGACAGACCAAGAGACCCAGTACTTC

j_call: TRBJ2-3
d_call: .
v_call: TRBV7-2
clone_size: many
cdr3_aa: CASSLYTDTQYF
cdr3_nt: TGTGCCAGCAGCTTATACACAGATACGCAGTATTTT

j_call: TRBJ2-7
d_call: TRBD2
v_call: TRBV7-9
clone_size: few
cdr3_aa: CASSLTSGSLYEQYF
cdr3_nt: TGTGCCAGCAGCTTGACTAGCGGGAGCCTCTACGAGCAGTACTTC

j_call: TRBJ1-2
d_call: TRBD1
v_call: TRBV4-1
clone_size: few
cdr3_aa: CASRTPGQGTSGYTF
cdr3_nt: TGCGCCAGCCGAACTCCGGGACAGGGGACGTCGGGCTACACCTTC

j_call: TRBJ1-1
d_call: .
v_call: TRBV20-1
clone_size: .
cdr3_aa: CSARVRQMNTEAFF
cdr3_nt: TGCAGTGCTAGAGTCCGACAGATGAACACTGAAGCTTTCTTT

j_call: TRBJ1-4
d_call: TRBD1
v_call: TRBV5-1
clone_size: .
cdr3_aa: CASSQSTGVANEKLFF
cdr3_nt: TGCGCCAGCAGCCAATCAACAGGGGTTGCTAATGAAAAACTGTTTTTT

j_call: TRBJ2-1
d_call: .
v_call: TRBV28
clone_size: .
cdr3_aa: CASSSGSNEQFF
cdr3_nt: TGTGCCAGCAGTTCAGGCAGCAATGAGCAGTTCTTC

j_call: TRBJ2-5
d_call: TRBD1
v_call: TRBV28
clone_size: .
cdr3_aa: CASGLGTGVYQETQYF
cdr3_nt: TGTGCCAGCGGATTAGGGACAGGGGTGTACCAAGAGACCCAGTACTTC

j_call: TRBJ2-5
d_call: .
v_call: TRBV19
clone_size: .
cdr3_aa: CASSMSIQETQYF
cdr3_nt: TGTGCCAGTAGTATGTCCATCCAAGAGACCCAGTACTTC

j_call: TRBJ1-2
d_call: .
v_call: TRBV5-6
clone_size: few
cdr3_aa: CASSQGAPKNYGYTF
cdr3_nt: TGTGCCAGCAGCCAAGGGGCCCCCAAAAACTATGGCTACACCTTC

j_call: TRBJ1-1
d_call: .
v_call: TRBV7-2
clone_size: few
cdr3_aa: CASSWLSGTVNTEAFF
cdr3_nt: TGTGCCAGCAGCTGGCTCTCCGGGACGGTGAACACTGAAGCTTTCTTT

j_call: TRBJ2-7
d_call: TRBD1
v_call: TRBV11-1
clone_size: many
cdr3_aa: CASSSDRAHEQYF
cdr3_nt: TGTGCCAGCAGCTCGGACAGGGCCCACGAGCAGTACTTC

j_call: TRBJ2-5
d_call: TRBD2
v_call: TRBV20-1
clone_size: few
cdr3_aa: CSASYRGVAETQYF
cdr3_nt: TGCAGTGCCAGTTACCGGGGGGTTGCGGAGACCCAGTACTTC

j_call: TRBJ1-5
d_call: .
v_call: TRBV5-1
clone_size: few
cdr3_aa: CASSLSSSNQPQHF
cdr3_nt: TGCGCCAGCAGCTTGTCTAGTAGCAATCAGCCCCAGCATTTT

j_call: TRBJ2-3
d_call: TRBD1
v_call: TRBV5-1
clone_size: few
cdr3_aa: CASSEGQGARDTQYF
cdr3_nt: TGCGCCAGCAGCGAAGGACAGGGGGCAAGAGATACGCAGTATTTT

j_call: TRBJ2-3
d_call: TRBD1
v_call: TRBV11-1
clone_size: .
cdr3_aa: CASSSQGKTDTQYF
cdr3_nt: TGTGCCAGCAGCTCACAGGGGAAGACAGATACGCAGTATTTT

j_call: TRBJ2-1
d_call: TRBD2
v_call: TRBV27
clone_size: few
cdr3_aa: CASSLGLAVSSYNEQFF
cdr3_nt: TGTGCCAGCAGCCTCGGGCTAGCGGTAAGCTCCTACAATGAGCAGTTCTTC

j_call: TRBJ2-7
d_call: .
v_call: TRBV5-1
clone_size: few
cdr3_aa: CASSLWAGHYEQYF
cdr3_nt: TGCGCCAGCAGCTTGTGGGCAGGGCACTACGAGCAGTACTTC

j_call: TRBJ2-7
d_call: TRBD1
v_call: TRBV7-6
clone_size: .
cdr3_aa: CASSSLPGTAYEQYF
cdr3_nt: TGTGCCAGCAGCTCCCTACCCGGGACAGCTTACGAGCAGTACTTC